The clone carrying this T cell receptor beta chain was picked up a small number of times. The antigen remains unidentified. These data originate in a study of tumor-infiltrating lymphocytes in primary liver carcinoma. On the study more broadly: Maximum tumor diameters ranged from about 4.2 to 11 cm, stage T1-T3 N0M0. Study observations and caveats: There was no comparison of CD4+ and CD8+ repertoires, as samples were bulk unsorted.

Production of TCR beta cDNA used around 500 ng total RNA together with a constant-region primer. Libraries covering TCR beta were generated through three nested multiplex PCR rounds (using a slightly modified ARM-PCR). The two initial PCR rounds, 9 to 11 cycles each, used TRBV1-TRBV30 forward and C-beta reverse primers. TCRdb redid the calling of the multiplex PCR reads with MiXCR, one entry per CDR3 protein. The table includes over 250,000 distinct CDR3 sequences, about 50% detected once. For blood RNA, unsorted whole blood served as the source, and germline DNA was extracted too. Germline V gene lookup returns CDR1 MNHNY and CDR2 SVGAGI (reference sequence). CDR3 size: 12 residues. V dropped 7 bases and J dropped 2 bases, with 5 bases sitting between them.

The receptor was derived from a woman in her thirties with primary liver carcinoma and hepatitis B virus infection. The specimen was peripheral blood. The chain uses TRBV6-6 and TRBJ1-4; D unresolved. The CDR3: CASTRTNEKLFF. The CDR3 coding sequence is TGTGCCAGCACCAGGACTAATGAAAAACTGTTTTTT.